The entry below describes one T cell receptor beta chain. The antigen remains unidentified. Among the donors, all were healthy bone marrow donors. The source of the sample is a study of cytomegalovirus exposure and HLA in healthy donors. Findings and limits, study-wide: Generally TCR sequences proved uncommon, though certain public TCRs appeared in numerous donors. Most TCR beta V segments were productive about 90% or about 30% of the time in an earlier analysis. Several top significant clusters appeared, in a later analysis, to be linked to common viral pathogens.

Use of 60 Vbeta and 13 Jbeta primers characterized the PCR. TCRdb keeps only in-frame clones here, not all; method: immunoSEQ multiplex PCR. The sample records some 160,000 clones, roughly 80% being singletons. The sequenced material came from PBMCs. This clonotype was sampled from a woman in her thirties or forties in good health and CMV-seropositive.

CDR3: CAISGFGQGNSEQYF. The CDR3 DNA is TGTGCCATCAGTGGATTCGGACAGGGCAATTCCGAGCAGTACTTC. The chain employs TRBV10-3 and TRBJ2-5, with TRBD1 matching 8 bases. The DNA end is a closer match to TRBJ2-7, so the J assignment may be wrong. The germline CDR1 and CDR2 sequences are ENHRY and SYGVKD. This CDR3 is built from 15 residues.